This T cell receptor beta chain is from a study of blood T cells in healthy people across ages. A second PCR of 7 to 11 cycles used a sample-barcoded 5' primer and a J-beta primer mix. Using its own MiXCR run on the 5' RACE reads, TCRdb lists one record per CDR3 protein. In the table there are a few hundred thousand distinct CDR3 sequences, approximately 52% of which are singletons. The J segment lost 0 bases and the V segment lost 8 bases, leaving 7 bases of the junction unmatched. The CDR3 length is 17 residues. Per germline, CDR1 SNHLY and CDR2 FYNNEI. A remark on this clonotype: Its matching antigen is unknown.

Peripheral blood from each donor was collected in a volume of approximately 10 milliliters. Study-level results: Among T cells, TCR beta diversity per million cells dropped roughly linearly as age rose. When set beside aged donors, long-lived donors presented more naive CD4+ cells and higher diversity.

The sequenced material came from blood. This clonotype was sampled from a man aged 60-69 years in good health. The J gene is TRBJ2-6, the V gene TRBV2, with 10 bases that match TRBD1. The CDR3 sequence: CASGGGQGLSGANVLTF. As DNA, the CDR3 is TGTGCCAGCGGAGGGGGACAGGGGCTCTCTGGGGCCAACGTCCTGACTTTC.